What follows is one T cell receptor beta chain and its context. In the study's own analysis: Reference gene primer amplification gave estimated nucleated cell counts. Sequencing was performed with immunoSEQ multiplex PCR; in TCRdb, only in-frame clones are kept and a portion is missing. V, J and clone size derive from that table, while D and trimming were established from the DNA sequence. The repertoire consists of 130,000 to 150,000 clones, with roughly four fifths occurring once and the leading ten covering under 9.5%. The data originate from a study of blood T cell repertoires in COVID-19. Participant age was roughly 18 to 100 years, and participants resided in fewer than 30 US areas. Donors in Cohort 3 who had recovered were those with two negative PCRs, healthcare professional clearance, or resolution of their symptoms. Material for sequencing was PBMCs or T cells enriched from blood (not recorded which). This sequence originates from a man aged 50-59 years who had recovered from COVID-19.

CDR3 residues: CASSIYSGLPIYNEQFF. The DNA of the CDR3 is TGTGCCAGTAGTATTTATTCGGGACTACCAATTTACAATGAGCAGTTCTTC. V is TRBV19 and J is TRBJ2-1, with 7 bases matching TRBD2. In germline, CDR1 is LNHDA, CDR2 SQIVND (reference sequence). Unmatched junction bases numbered 12, after V lost 3 bases and J lost 4 bases. This CDR3 region has 17 residues.